Below, 6 T cell receptor beta chains from the same sample are listed, as sequenced in a study of cytomegalovirus exposure and HLA in healthy donors. The PCR made use of 60 Vbeta and 13 Jbeta primers. Produced via immunoSEQ multiplex PCR; TCRdb's table is partial and in-frame only. This table has fewer than 250,000 clones, 65% to 90% appearing once. The sequencing sample was made of PBMCs. The receptor source for this set is a girl aged 5-17 years in good health and CMV-seronegative.

The chain recombines TRBV4-3 with TRBJ2-1, with D possibly TRBD2 on 6 matching bases. Germline V gives CDR1 LGHNA, CDR2 YSLEER. Trimming removed 0 bases at V and 2 bases at J, with 8 bases between. The CDR3 spans 15 residues. The DNA of the CDR3 is TGCGCCAGCAGCCAAGAGCGGGGTACCTACAATGAGCAGTTCTTC. This encodes CASSQERGTYNEQFF.

This sequence joins TRBV13 and TRBJ1-2; TRBD1 agrees at 7 bases. Germline V gene data show CDR1 as PRHDT and CDR2 as FYEKMQ (reference sequence). V lost 4 bases to trimming and J lost 7 bases; unmatched junction nucleotides: 12. The length of the CDR3 is 15 residues. For the CDR3, the DNA is TGTGCCAGCAGCTCACCGACAGGGACGGAAGGTGGCTACACCTTC. The encoded protein is CASSSPTGTEGGYTF.

J is TRBJ2-2 and V is TRBV9, with a possible D match to TRBD1 (6 bases). The CDR3 loop spans 18 amino acids. Trimming left V 4 bases short and J 5 bases short, with 24 bases between. Germline values: CDR1 SGDLS, CDR2 YYNGEE. The CDR3 sequence is CASSPTGIGRRSTGELFF. CDR3 coding DNA: TGTGCCAGCAGCCCGACAGGAATAGGCAGACGCTCGACCGGGGAGCTGTTTTTT.

The CDR3 spells CASSLEMRGSKYF. CDR3 sequence (DNA): TGTGCCAGCAGCTTAGAAATGCGGGGGTCAAAGTACTTC. The V call is TRBV7-2, the J call TRBJ2-7, with 7 bases matching TRBD2. The CDR3 runs to 13 residues. Germline CDR1 and CDR2: SGHTA and FQGNSA. V dropped 1 base and J dropped 11; count of bases not matched to a gene: 8.

The table lists this clone with a few counts. The chain combines TRBV27 with TRBJ1-4; 7 positions match TRBD1. The V and J ends lost 2 bases and 4 bases, in that order; junction bases with no gene match: 4. CDR1 is MNHEY and CDR2 is SMNVEV in the germline V gene (reference sequence). The CDR3 is 15 residues long. CDR3 coding DNA: TGTGCCAGCAGTTTAAGGGGGCGGCTTAATGAAAAACTGTTTTTT. This gives the protein CASSLRGRLNEKLFF.

This chain's CDR3 is CASSPHDRDRVGNEQFF. Written as DNA, the CDR3 is TGTGCCAGCAGTCCGCACGACCGGGACAGAGTGGGCAATGAGCAGTTCTTC. V gene TRBV27 combines with J gene TRBJ2-1; 7 bases align to TRBD1. From germline, CDR1 is MNHEY and CDR2 SMNVEV (reference sequence). This CDR3 contains 17 residues. V lost 5 bases and J lost 6; bases outside the gene matches: 16.